This is a list of T cell receptor beta chains from one sample in a study of blood T cell repertoires in COVID-19. TCRdb keeps only in-frame clones here, not all; method: immunoSEQ multiplex PCR. The table has about 250,000 clones, roughly nine tenths seen once. Specimen: PBMCs or T cells enriched from blood (not recorded which). The receptors shown here come from a woman aged 25 to 39 with acute COVID-19. Each CDR3 is given without its conserved first and last residue.

J,V,CDR3
TRBJ2-5,TRBV2,ASKGLAGPQETQY
TRBJ2-3,TRBV20-1,SASRDRNTDTQY
TRBJ2-7,TRBV5-4,ASSPRGAGGVGDEQY
TRBJ2-3,TRBV19,ASSISGRTDTQY
TRBJ2-7,TRBV7-9,ASRAGGTSYEQY
TRBJ2-1,TRBV5-1,ASSLDGTTIQPSYNEQF
TRBJ2-1,TRBV13,ASKKWGGGKYNEQF
TRBJ1-1,TRBV19,ASSLGQGGNTEAF
TRBJ2-1,TRBV7-3,ASSSLAVGSYNEQF
TRBJ2-7,TRBV10-3,AISGAEFPHEQY
TRBJ1-2,TRBV3-1/TRBV3-2,ASSQGQGEVLYGYT
TRBJ1-1,TRBV7-8,ASSLTGSAF
TRBJ1-6,TRBV5-8,ASSTVAPLH
TRBJ2-7,TRBV9,ASSAGTSGSYYEQY
TRBJ1-2,TRBV11-1,ASSPGQSYGYT
TRBJ1-1,TRBV19,ASSMDRGGTEAF
TRBJ2-1,TRBV7-9,ASSKRFRTSENEQF
TRBJ1-2,TRBV4-3,ASSQAGGRYYGYT
TRBJ2-2,TRBV5-4,ASSPGGTVNTGELF
TRBJ2-5,TRBV28,ASSSDSGANGETQY
TRBJ2-7,TRBV7-9,ASSLVFGGEQY
TRBJ1-1,TRBV7-2,ASSLVQGITEAF
TRBJ1-2,TRBV6-1,ASSDRGPEGYT